The present T cell receptor (beta chain) was sequenced within a study of blood T cells in healthy people across ages. Primed by a sample-barcoded 5' primer and a J-beta primer mix, a second PCR proceeded for about 7 to 12 cycles. A minimum of 3 million CDR3-containing paired-end reads was obtained for each sample. TCRdb redid the calling of the 5' RACE reads with MiXCR, one entry per CDR3 protein. This sample has about a million distinct CDR3 sequences, with roughly 50% found just once. This clonotype turned up a few times. This receptor was taken from a woman in her sixties or seventies in good health. Material: blood.

CDR3 DNA sequence: TGCGCCAGCAGCGCCACTCCCAGACTGGACCAAGAGACCCAGTACTTC. As protein: CASSATPRLDQETQYF. The chain employs TRBV4-1 and TRBJ2-5; no clear D. V lost 5 bases and J lost 0, with 16 bases in between. CDR1 is MGHRA and CDR2 is YSYEKL in the germline V gene. CDR3 size: 16 residues.